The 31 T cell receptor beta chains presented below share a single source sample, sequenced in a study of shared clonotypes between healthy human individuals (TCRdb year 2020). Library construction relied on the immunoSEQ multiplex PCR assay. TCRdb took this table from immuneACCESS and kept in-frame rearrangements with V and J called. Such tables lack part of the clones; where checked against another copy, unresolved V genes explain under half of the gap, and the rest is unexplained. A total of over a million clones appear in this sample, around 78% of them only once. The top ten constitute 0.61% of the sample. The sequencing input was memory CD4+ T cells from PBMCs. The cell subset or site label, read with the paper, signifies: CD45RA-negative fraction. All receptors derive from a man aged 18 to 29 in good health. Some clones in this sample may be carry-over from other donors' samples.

The CDR3 bases are TGCGCCAGCAAGGAAGGACTAGCGGAGTACAATGAGCAGTTCTTC. Translating it yields CASKEGLAEYNEQFF. This chain connects TRBV4-1 to TRBJ2-1, with 10 bases that match TRBD2. The trim removed 7 bases at V and 4 bases at J, leaving 7 bases unmatched. Germline CDR1 and CDR2: MGHRA and YSYEKL. CDR3 length equals 15 residues.

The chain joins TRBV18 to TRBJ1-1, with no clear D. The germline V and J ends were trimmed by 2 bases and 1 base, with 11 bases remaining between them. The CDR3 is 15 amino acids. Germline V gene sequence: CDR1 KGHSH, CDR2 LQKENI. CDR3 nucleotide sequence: TGTGCCAGCTCACCATCCGTGGAGACGAACACTGAAGCTTTCTTT. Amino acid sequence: CASSPSVETNTEAFF.

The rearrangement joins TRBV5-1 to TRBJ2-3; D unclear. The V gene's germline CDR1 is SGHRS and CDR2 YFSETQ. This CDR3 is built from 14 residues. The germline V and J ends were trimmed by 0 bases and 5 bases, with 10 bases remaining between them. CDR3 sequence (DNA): TGCGCCAGCAGCTTGGTAGCCGACAAAGATACGCAGTATTTT. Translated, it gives CASSLVADKDTQYF.

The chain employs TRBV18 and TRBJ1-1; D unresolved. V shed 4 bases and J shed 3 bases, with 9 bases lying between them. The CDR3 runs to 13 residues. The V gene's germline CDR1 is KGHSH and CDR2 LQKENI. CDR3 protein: CASSQNKDTEAFF. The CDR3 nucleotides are TGTGCCAGCTCACAAAACAAGGACACTGAAGCTTTCTTT.

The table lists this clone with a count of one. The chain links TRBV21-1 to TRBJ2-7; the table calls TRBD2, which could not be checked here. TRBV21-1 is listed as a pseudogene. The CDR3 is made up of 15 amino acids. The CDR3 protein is CASTEREGSRHEQYF. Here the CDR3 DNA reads TGTGCCAGCACAGAGCGGGAGGGTTCGAGACACGAGCAGTACTTC.

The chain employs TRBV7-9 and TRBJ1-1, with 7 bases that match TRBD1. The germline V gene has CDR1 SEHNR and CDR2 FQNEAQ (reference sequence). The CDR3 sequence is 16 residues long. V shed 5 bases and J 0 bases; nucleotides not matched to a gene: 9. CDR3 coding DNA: TGTGCCAGCAGCCGGCGACAGGGCGAGATGAACACTGAAGCTTTCTTT. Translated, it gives CASSRRQGEMNTEAFF.

The CDR3 sequence: CASSLMDQETQYF. Written as DNA, the CDR3 is TGTGCCAGCAGCTTAATGGACCAAGAGACCCAGTACTTC. V usage is TRBV7-3 and J usage is TRBJ2-5; D gene unclear. Trimming took 1 base from V and 0 from J, leaving 3 bases between them. This CDR3 is 13 amino acids long. CDR1 is SGHTA, CDR2 FQGTGA, per germline.

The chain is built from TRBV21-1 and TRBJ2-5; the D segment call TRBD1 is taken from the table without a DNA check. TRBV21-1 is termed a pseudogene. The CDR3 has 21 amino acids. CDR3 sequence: CASSKGFSFRGRGPLWETQYF. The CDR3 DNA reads TGTGCCAGCAGCAAAGGCTTTAGTTTCCGGGGCAGGGGGCCTCTCTGGGAGACCCAGTACTTC.

The CDR3 DNA follows: TGTGCCAGCAGCTTAGTAGCGGGAAATGACGGGGAGCTGTTTTTT. Translated: CASSLVAGNDGELFF. The chain combines TRBV11-2 with TRBJ2-2; 8 bases line up with TRBD2. Germline lookup yields CDR1 SGHAT and CDR2 FQNNGV. V was pared by 1 base and J by 7 bases, with 5 bases of the junction left unmatched. The CDR3 consists of 15 residues. The entire variable domain, with the rest obtained from reference TRBV11-2 and TRBJ2-2, is as follows: EAGVAQSPRYKIIEKRQSVAFWCNPISGHATLYWYQQILGQGPKLLIQFQNNGVVDDSQLPKDRFSAERLKGVDSTLKIQPAKLEDSAVYLCASSLVAGNDGELFFGEGSRLTVL.

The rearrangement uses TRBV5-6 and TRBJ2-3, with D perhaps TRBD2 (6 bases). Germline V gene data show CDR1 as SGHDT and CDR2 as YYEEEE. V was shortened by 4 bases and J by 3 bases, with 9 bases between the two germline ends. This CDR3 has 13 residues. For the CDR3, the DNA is TGTGCCAGCAGCAAACGGGAGACAGATACGCAGTATTTT. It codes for CASSKRETDTQYF.

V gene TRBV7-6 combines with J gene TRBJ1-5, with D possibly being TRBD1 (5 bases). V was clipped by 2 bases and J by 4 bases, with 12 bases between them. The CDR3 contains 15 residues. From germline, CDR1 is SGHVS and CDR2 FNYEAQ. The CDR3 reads CASSLFGGGNQPQHF. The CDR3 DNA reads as TGTGCCAGCAGCTTATTTGGGGGGGGAAATCAGCCCCAGCATTTT.

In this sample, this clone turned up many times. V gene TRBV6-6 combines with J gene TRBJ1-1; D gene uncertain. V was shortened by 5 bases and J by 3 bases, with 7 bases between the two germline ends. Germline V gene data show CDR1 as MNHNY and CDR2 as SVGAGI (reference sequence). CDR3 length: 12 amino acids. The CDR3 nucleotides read TGTGCCAGCAGTCCGTGGGACACTGAAGCTTTCTTT. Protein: CASSPWDTEAFF.

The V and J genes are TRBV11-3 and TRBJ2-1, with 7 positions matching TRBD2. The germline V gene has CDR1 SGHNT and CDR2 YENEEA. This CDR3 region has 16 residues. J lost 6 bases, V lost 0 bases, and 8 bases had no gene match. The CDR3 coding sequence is TGTGCCAGCAGCTTAGAATACGGGACGGGGGGCAATGAGCAGTTCTTC. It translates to CASSLEYGTGGNEQFF.

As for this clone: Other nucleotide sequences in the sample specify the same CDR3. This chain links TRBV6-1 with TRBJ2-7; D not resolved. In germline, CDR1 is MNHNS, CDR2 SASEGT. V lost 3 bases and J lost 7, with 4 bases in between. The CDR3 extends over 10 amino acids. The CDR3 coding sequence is TGTGCCAGCAGTGATGAGGAGCAGTACTTC. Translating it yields CASSDEEQYF.

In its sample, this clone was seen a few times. CDR3 protein: CASSFHPGLYGYTF. The CDR3 coding sequence is TGTGCCAGCAGCTTCCACCCGGGACTCTATGGCTACACCTTC. This chain connects TRBV5-6 to TRBJ1-2; tentatively, D is TRBD1 (5 bases). CDR1 and CDR2 (germline): SGHDT, YYEEEE. V shed 2 bases and J shed 4 bases, with 12 bases lying between them. This CDR3 has 14 residues.

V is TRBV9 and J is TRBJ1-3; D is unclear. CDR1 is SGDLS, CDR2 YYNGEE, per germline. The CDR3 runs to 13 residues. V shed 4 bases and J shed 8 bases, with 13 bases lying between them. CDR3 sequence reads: CASSPRDLDTIYF. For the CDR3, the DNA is TGTGCCAGCAGCCCCCGCGACCTCGACACCATATATTTT.

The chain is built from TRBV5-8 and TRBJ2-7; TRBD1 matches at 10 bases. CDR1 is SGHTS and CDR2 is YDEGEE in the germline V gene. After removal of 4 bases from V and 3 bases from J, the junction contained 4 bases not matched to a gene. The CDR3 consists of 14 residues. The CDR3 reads CASSPRTGGYEQYF. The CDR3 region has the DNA TGTGCCAGCAGCCCCAGGACAGGGGGCTACGAGCAGTACTTC.

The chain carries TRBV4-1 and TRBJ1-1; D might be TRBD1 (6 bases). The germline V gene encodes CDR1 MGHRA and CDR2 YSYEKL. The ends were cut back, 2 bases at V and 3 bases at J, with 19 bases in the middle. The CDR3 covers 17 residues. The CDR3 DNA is TGCGCCAGCAGCCAACTCGGGACACGCAATTGGCACACTGAAGCTTTCTTT. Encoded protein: CASSQLGTRNWHTEAFF.

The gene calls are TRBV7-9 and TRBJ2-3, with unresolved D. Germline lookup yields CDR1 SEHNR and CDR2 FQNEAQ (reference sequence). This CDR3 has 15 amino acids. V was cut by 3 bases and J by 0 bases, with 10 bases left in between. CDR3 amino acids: CASSFRVSSTDTQYF. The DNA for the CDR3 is TGTGCCAGCAGCTTTCGGGTTAGCAGCACAGATACGCAGTATTTT.

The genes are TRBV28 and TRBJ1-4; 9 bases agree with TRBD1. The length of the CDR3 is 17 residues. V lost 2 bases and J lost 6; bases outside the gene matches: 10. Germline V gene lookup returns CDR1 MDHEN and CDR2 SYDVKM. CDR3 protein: CASSLGDRVIADEKLFF. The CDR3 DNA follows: TGTGCCAGCAGTTTAGGGGACAGGGTAATTGCTGATGAAAAACTGTTTTTT.

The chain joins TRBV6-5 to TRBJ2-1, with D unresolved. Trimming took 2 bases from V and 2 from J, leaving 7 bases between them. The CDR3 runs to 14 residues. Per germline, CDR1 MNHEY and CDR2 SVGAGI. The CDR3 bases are TGTGCCAGCAGTTACCGCGGTACCTACAATGAGCAGTTCTTC. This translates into CASSYRGTYNEQFF.

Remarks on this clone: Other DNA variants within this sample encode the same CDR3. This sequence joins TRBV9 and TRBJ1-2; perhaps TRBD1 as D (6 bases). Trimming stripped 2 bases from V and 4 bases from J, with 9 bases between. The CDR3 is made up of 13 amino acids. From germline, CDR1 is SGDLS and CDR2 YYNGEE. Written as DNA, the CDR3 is TGTGCCAGCAGCGTCGGGGGCGGCTATGGCTACACCTTC. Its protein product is CASSVGGGYGYTF.

CDR3 loop: CATSRDRQGAFQETQYF. As DNA, the CDR3 is TGTGCCACCAGCAGAGATCGCCAGGGGGCCTTCCAAGAGACCCAGTACTTC. V usage is TRBV15 and J usage is TRBJ2-5; 8 bases fit TRBD1. V shed 0 bases and J 1 base; nucleotides not matched to a gene: 7. This CDR3 comprises 17 residues. Looked up from germline, CDR1 is LNHNV and CDR2 is YYDKDF (reference sequence).

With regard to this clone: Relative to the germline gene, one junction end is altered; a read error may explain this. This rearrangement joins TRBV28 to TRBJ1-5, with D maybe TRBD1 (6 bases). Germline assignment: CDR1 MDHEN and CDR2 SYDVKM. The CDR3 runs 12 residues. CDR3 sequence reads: CASRLRQARWVF. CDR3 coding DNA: TGTGCCAGCAGACTCCGACAGGCCCGGTGGGTTTTT.

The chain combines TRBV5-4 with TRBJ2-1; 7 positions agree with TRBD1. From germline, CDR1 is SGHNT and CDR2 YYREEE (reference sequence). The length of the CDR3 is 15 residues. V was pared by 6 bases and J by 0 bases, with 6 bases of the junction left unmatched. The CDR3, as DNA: TGTGCCAGCACCACCAGGGGGTACTCCTACAATGAGCAGTTCTTC. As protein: CASTTRGYSYNEQFF.

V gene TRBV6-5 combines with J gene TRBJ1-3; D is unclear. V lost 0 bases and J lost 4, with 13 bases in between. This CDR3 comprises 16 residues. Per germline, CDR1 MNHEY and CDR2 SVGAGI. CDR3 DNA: TGTGCCAGCAGTTACTCCGCAAAGGGAACGGGAAACACCATATATTTT. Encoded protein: CASSYSAKGTGNTIYF.

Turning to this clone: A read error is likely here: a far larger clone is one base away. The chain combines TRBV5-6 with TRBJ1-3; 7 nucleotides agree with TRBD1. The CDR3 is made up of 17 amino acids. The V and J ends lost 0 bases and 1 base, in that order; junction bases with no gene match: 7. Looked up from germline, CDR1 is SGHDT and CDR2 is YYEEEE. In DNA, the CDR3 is TGTGCCAGCAGCTTGGCCGAGACAGGGAAGTCTGGAAACACCATATATTTT. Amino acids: CASSLAETGKSGNTIYF.

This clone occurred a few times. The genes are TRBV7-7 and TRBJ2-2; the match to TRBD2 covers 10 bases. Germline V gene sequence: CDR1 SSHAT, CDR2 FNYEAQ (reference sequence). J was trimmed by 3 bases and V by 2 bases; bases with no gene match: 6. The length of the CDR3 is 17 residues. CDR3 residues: CASSLNLAGVDTGELFF. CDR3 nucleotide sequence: TGTGCCAGCAGCTTAAACCTAGCGGGAGTCGACACCGGGGAGCTGTTTTTT.

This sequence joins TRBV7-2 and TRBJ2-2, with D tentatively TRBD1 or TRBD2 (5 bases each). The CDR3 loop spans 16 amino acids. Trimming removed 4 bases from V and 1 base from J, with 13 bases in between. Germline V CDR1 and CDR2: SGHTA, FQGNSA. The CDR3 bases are TGTGCCAGCAGCTCACCTGGGGGAAGGAACACCGGGGAGCTGTTTTTT. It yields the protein CASSSPGGRNTGELFF.

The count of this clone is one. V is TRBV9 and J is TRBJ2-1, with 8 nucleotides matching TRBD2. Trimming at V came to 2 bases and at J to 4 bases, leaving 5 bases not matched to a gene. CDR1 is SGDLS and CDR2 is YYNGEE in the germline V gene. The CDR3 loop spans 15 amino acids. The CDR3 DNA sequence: TGTGCCAGCAGCGTGTCAGCGGGAGCATACAATGAGCAGTTCTTC. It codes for CASSVSAGAYNEQFF.

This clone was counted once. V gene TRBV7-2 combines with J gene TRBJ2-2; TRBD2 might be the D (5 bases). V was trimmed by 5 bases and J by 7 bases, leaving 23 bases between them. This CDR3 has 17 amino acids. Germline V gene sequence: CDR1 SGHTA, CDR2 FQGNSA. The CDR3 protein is CASSPRGRGSGSGELFF. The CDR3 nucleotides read TGTGCCAGCAGCCCCCGCGGGCGCGGAAGCGGCAGCGGGGAGCTGTTTTTT.